This entry concerns a single TCR beta chain. The CDR3 has 16 amino acids. The germline V gene has CDR1 MNHEY and CDR2 SVGAGI. J was trimmed by 6 bases and V by 2 bases; bases with no gene match: 3. A multiplex PCR was run with 60 Vbeta primers and 13 Jbeta primers. The repertoire was sequenced with immunoSEQ multiplex PCR; TCRdb's copy has only in-frame clones and lacks some. The table lists some 200,000 clones, roughly 80% of them singletons. The data are from a study of cytomegalovirus exposure and HLA in healthy donors. The receptor's source is a man aged 50-60 years in good health and CMV-seronegative. J is TRBJ2-2 and V is TRBV6-5; TRBD2 matches at 13 bases. The sequenced sample was PBMCs. The CDR3 loop is CASSYLLAGGPGELFF. The CDR3 coding sequence is TGTGCCAGCAGTTACCTACTAGCGGGGGGGCCCGGGGAGCTGTTTTTT.